Presented here are 13 T cell receptor beta chains from one specimen sequenced in a study of T cell responses to AZD1222 COVID-19 vaccine. Profiled with immunoSEQ multiplex PCR; TCRdb holds only in-frame clones, not every one. The table records approximately 70,000 clones, 84% of them present only once. The material was peripheral blood, obtained on day 0 of AZD1222 vaccination. These receptors all come from an adult in good health.

The rearrangement joins TRBV7-9 to TRBJ1-3; TRBD1 is a possible D gene (5 bases). Trimming removed 3 bases from V and 2 bases from J, with 11 bases in between. In germline, CDR1 is SEHNR, CDR2 FQNEAQ (reference sequence). This CDR3 has 15 residues. The DNA of the CDR3 is TGTGCCAGCAGCTTTTATCAGGGTCCTGGAAACACCATATATTTT. Translated, it gives CASSFYQGPGNTIYF.

The chain couples TRBV18 to TRBJ1-4; 8 bases line up with TRBD1. Germline CDR1 and CDR2: KGHSH and LQKENI. J was trimmed by 7 bases and V by 5 bases; bases with no gene match: 9. CDR3 length equals 15 residues. As DNA, the CDR3 is TGTGCCAGCTCAGAAAGACAGGGGTTGGCTGAAAAACTGTTTTTT. This encodes CASSERQGLAEKLFF.

This clone showed up just a few times. The chain joins TRBV7-8 to TRBJ1-4; D is uncertain. V was shortened by 2 bases and J by 4 bases, with 8 bases between the two germline ends. In germline, CDR1 is SGHVS, CDR2 FQNEAQ. This CDR3 is built from 14 residues. Here the CDR3 reads CASSLSRLNEKLFF. CDR3 bases: TGTGCCAGCAGCTTAAGCAGGCTTAATGAAAAACTGTTTTTT.

The genes are TRBV5-1 and TRBJ1-1; TRBD1 might be the D (5 bases). V was clipped by 4 bases and J by 5 bases, with 15 bases between them. CDR3 length equals 14 residues. Looked up from germline, CDR1 is SGHRS and CDR2 is YFSETQ. CDR3 protein: CASSIQVLGTEAFF. The CDR3 coding sequence is TGCGCCAGCAGCATACAGGTCTTGGGGACTGAAGCTTTCTTT.

The genes are TRBV2 and TRBJ2-5; 7 nucleotides line up with TRBD2. Germline values: CDR1 SNHLY, CDR2 FYNNEI. This CDR3 region has 14 residues. V trimming: 2 bases; J trimming: 5 bases; junction bases outside the gene matches: 5. The CDR3 reads CASSENQAGETQYF. The CDR3 bases are TGTGCCAGCAGTGAAAACCAAGCGGGGGAGACCCAGTACTTC.

This sequence joins TRBV6-1 and TRBJ1-1; 8 nucleotides match TRBD1. The germline gives CDR1 MNHNS, CDR2 SASEGT. The length of the CDR3 is 16 residues. Losses at the gene ends were 0 bases for V and 1 base for J; bases not matched to a gene: 4. The CDR3 loop reads CASSEASGTGNTEAFF. The CDR3 region has the DNA TGTGCCAGCAGTGAAGCCTCCGGGACAGGGAACACTGAAGCTTTCTTT.

This sequence joins TRBV5-1 and TRBJ2-3; no clear D gene. The CDR3 extends over 13 amino acids. V shed 1 base and J shed 10 bases, with 13 bases lying between them. In germline, CDR1 is SGHRS, CDR2 YFSETQ. In nucleotides, the CDR3 is TGCGCCAGCAGCTTGCGAGAAAGAGTCGCGCAGTATTTT. This sequence encodes CASSLRERVAQYF.

The V and J genes are TRBV30 and TRBJ2-2, with a possible D match to TRBD2 (6 bases). Trimming pared 2 bases from V and 5 bases from J, leaving 27 bases between. The CDR3 consists of 19 residues. Germline V lookup: CDR1 GTSNPN, CDR2 SVGIG (reference sequence). The chain's CDR3 is CAWSPNQMGDRGETGELFF. CDR3 in DNA: TGTGCCTGGAGTCCGAACCAAATGGGGGACCGCGGGGAGACCGGGGAGCTGTTTTTT.

DNA for the CDR3: TGTGCCAGCAGTTACTCGACTAGCAATCAGCCCCAGCATTTT. It translates to CASSYSTSNQPQHF. This chain joins TRBV6-2 or TRBV6-3 and TRBJ1-5; no clear D. CDR1 and CDR2 (germline): MNHEY, SVGEGT. The ends were cut back, 0 bases at V and 0 bases at J, with 3 bases in the middle. The CDR3 is made up of 14 amino acids.

This clone was seen more than once but under ten times. The chain carries TRBV6-2 or TRBV6-3 and TRBJ1-3, with D possibly matching TRBD1 (5 bases). The CDR3 consists of 14 residues. The germline CDR1 and CDR2 sequences are MNHEY and SVGEGT. Trimming stripped 2 bases from V and 3 bases from J, with 8 bases between. The CDR3 here is CASSYGGGGNTIYF. The CDR3 DNA reads TGTGCCAGCAGTTACGGGGGAGGTGGAAACACCATATATTTT.

The V call is TRBV6-5, the J call TRBJ1-2; D ambiguous. The V end was cut by 2 bases, the J end by 4 bases, with 14 bases between. From germline, CDR1 is MNHEY and CDR2 SVGAGI. This CDR3 contains 15 residues. The CDR3 sequence: CASSYQIDARYGYTF. DNA of the CDR3: TGTGCCAGCAGTTACCAAATCGACGCGCGCTATGGCTACACCTTC.

This clone appeared a few times. This chain joins TRBV2 and TRBJ2-7; the D gene is possibly TRBD1 (6 bases). In germline, CDR1 is SNHLY, CDR2 FYNNEI. V lost 5 bases and J lost 0, with 11 bases in between. This CDR3 is built from 14 residues. CDR3 sequence reads: CASSRTESSYEQYF. The CDR3 DNA reads as TGTGCCAGCAGTAGGACAGAGTCCTCCTACGAGCAGTACTTC. Variable domain in full (rest from reference TRBV2 and TRBJ2-7): EPEVTQTPSHQVTQMGQEVILRCVPISNHLYFYWYRQILGQKVEFLVSFYNNEISEKSEIFDDQFSVERPDGSNFTLKIRSTKLEDSAMYFCASSRTESSYEQYFGPGTRLTVT.

This rearrangement joins TRBV11-2 to TRBJ1-1; D unresolved. Trimming left V 4 bases short and J 4 bases short, with 10 bases between. Germline V CDR1 and CDR2: SGHAT, FQNNGV. This CDR3 contains 13 residues. The DNA of the CDR3 is TGTGCCAGCAGCTCGGACTTTGCCACTGAAGCTTTCTTT. Translating it yields CASSSDFATEAFF.